This section outlines one TCR beta chain sequence together with its context. What it binds is not known. Participants comprised healthy donors of bone marrow. J gave up 2 bases and V 0 bases, and 7 bases lay outside the gene matches. CDR1 SGDLS and CDR2 YYNGEE come from the germline V gene. The CDR3 runs to 17 residues. The data stem from a study of cytomegalovirus exposure and HLA in healthy donors. Broader study findings: Later analysis demonstrated an association between a missense DCLRE1C variant and TCR beta V- and J-gene trimming.

Primers: 60 Vbeta forward and 13 Jbeta reverse. The table came from immunoSEQ multiplex PCR; TCRdb's copy has only in-frame clones and leaves some out. The sample has about 160,000 clones; around 88% are singletons. The TCR was taken from a woman aged 18-29 years in good health and CMV-seronegative. Sequenced sample: PBMCs. The genes are TRBV9 and TRBJ2-7; 11 bases align to TRBD2. As DNA, the CDR3 is TGTGCCAGCAGCGTAGGGGCTCTAGCGGGAGGTGCCTACGAGCAGTACTTC. Amino acids: CASSVGALAGGAYEQYF.